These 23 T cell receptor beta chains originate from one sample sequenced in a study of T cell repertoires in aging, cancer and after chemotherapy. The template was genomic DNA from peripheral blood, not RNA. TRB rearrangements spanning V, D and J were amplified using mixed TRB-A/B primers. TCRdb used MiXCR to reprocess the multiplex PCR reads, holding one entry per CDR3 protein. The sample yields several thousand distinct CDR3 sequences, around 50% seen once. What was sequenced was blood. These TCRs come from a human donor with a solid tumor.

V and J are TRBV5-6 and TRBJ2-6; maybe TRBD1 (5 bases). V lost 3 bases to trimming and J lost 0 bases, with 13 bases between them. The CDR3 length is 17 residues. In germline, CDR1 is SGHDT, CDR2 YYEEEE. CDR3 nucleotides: TGTGCCAGCAGCTCCGACAGTTCCCCCTCTGGGGCCAACGTCCTGACTTTC. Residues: CASSSDSSPSGANVLTF. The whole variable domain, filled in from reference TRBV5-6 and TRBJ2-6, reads DAGVTQSPTHLIKTRGQQVTLRCSPKSGHDTVSWYQQALGQGPQFIFQYYEEEERQRGNFPDRFSGHQFPNYSSELNVNALLLGDSALYLCASSSDSSPSGANVLTFGAGSRLTVL.

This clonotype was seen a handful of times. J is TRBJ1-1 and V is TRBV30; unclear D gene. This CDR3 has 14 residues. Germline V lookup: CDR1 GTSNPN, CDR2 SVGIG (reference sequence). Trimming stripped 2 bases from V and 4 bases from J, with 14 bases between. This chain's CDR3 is CAWSPVIAFTEAFF. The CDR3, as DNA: TGTGCCTGGAGTCCCGTCATCGCCTTCACTGAAGCTTTCTTT.

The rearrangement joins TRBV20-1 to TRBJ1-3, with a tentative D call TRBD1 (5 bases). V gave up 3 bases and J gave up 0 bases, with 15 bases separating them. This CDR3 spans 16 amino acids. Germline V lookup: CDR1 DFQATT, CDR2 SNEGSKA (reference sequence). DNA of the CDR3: TGCAGTGCTAGGGAAGGGACGGCGACCTCTGGAAACACCATATATTTT. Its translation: CSAREGTATSGNTIYF.

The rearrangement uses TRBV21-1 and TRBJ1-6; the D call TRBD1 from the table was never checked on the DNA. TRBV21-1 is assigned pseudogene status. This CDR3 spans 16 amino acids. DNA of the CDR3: TGTGCCAGCAGTGGCCTTAAAAGGAGACAGAATTCAACCCTCCACTTT. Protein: CASSGLKRRQNSTLHF.

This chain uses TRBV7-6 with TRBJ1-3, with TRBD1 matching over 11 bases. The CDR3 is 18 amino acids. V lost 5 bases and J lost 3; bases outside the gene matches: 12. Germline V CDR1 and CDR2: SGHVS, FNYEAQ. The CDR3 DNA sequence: TGTGCCAGCAGCACCGGACAGGGGGCACGTTTAAATGGAAACACCATATATTTT. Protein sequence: CASSTGQGARLNGNTIYF.

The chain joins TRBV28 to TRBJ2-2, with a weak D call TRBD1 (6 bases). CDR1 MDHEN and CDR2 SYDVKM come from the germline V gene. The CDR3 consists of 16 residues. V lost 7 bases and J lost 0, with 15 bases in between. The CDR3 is CASTPRQAPNTGELFF. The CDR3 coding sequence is TGTGCCAGCACCCCCCGACAGGCACCGAACACCGGGGAGCTGTTTTTT. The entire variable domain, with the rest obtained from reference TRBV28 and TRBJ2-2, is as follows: DVKVTQSSRYLVKRTGEKVFLECVQDMDHENMFWYRQDPGLGLRLIYFSYDVKMKEKGDIPEGYSVSREKKERFSLILESASTNQTSMYLCASTPRQAPNTGELFFGEGSRLTVL.

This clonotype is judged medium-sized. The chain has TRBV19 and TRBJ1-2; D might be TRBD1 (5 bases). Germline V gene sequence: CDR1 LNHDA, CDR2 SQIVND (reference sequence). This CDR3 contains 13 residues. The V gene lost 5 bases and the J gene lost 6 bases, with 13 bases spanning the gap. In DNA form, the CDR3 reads TGTGCCAGTAGTCCCCCCGGGGGAGATGGCTACACCTTC. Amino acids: CASSPPGGDGYTF.

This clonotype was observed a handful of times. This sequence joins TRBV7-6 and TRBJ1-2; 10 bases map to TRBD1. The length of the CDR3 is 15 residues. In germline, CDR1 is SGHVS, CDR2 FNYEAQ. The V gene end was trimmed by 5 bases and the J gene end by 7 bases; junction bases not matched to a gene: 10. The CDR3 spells CASSDLVTGGSGYTF. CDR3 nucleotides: TGTGCCAGCAGCGACCTGGTGACAGGGGGCAGTGGCTACACCTTC.

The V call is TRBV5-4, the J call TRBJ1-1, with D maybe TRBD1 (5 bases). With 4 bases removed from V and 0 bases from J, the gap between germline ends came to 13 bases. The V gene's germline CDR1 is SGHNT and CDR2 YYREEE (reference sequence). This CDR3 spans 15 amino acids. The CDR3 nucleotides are TGTGCCAGCAGCCGACAAGGGACTATGAACACTGAAGCTTTCTTT. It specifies CASSRQGTMNTEAFF.

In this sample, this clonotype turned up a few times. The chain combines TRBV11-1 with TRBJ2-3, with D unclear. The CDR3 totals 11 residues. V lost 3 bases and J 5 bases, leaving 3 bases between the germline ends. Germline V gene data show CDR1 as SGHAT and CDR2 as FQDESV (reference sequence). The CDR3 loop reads CASSLGDTQYF. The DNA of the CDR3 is TGTGCCAGCAGCTTGGGAGATACGCAGTATTTT.

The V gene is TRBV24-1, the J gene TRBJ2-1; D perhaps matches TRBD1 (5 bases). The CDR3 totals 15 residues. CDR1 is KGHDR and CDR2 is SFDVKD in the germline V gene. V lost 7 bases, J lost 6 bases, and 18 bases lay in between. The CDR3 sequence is CATSQQGIIPNEQFF. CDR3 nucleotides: TGTGCCACCAGCCAGCAGGGAATCATCCCCAATGAGCAGTTCTTC.

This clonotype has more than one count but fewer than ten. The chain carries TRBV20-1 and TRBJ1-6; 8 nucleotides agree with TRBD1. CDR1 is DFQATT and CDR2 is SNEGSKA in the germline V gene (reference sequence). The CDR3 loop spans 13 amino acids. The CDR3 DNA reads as TGCAGCCACTCCAGGGGGCTAGATTCACCCCTCCACTTT. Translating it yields CSHSRGLDSPLHF.

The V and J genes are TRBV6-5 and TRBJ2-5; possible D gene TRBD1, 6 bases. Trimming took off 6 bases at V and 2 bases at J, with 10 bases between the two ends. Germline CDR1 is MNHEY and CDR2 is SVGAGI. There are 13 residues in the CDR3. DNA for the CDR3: TGTGCCAGCAGCTACAGGGCTCAAGAGACCCAGTACTTC. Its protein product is CASSYRAQETQYF.

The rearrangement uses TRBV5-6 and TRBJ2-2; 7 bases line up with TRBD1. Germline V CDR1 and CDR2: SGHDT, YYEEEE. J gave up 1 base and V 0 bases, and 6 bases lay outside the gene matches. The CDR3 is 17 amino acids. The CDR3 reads CASSLVGTAKNTGELFF. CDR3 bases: TGTGCCAGCAGCTTGGTGGGGACAGCGAAGAACACCGGGGAGCTGTTTTTT.

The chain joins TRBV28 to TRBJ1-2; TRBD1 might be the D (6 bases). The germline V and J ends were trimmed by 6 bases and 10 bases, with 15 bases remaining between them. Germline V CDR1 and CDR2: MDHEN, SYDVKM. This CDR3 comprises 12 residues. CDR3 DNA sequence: TGTGCCAGCAGGATTCAGGGGAGGGACTACACCTTC. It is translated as CASRIQGRDYTF.

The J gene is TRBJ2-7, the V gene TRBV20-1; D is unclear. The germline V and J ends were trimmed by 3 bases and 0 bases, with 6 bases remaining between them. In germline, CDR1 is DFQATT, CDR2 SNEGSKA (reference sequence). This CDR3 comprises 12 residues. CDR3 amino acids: CSASVSSYEQYF. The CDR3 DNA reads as TGCAGTGCTAGCGTAAGCTCCTACGAGCAGTACTTC.

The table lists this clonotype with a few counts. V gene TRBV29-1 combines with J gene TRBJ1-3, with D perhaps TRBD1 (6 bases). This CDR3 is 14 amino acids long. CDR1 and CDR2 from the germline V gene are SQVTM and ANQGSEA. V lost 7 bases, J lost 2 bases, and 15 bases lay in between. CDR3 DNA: TGCAGCGCTGGGGGCCCCGGGCCTGGAAACACCATATATTTT. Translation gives CSAGGPGPGNTIYF.

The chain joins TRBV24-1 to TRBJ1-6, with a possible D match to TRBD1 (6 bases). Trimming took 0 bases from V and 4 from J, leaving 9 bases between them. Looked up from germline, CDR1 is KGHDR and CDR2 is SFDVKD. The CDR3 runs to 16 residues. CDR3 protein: CATSDLLGGYNSPLHF. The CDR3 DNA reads TGTGCCACCAGTGATTTGCTAGGGGGGTATAATTCACCCCTCCACTTT.

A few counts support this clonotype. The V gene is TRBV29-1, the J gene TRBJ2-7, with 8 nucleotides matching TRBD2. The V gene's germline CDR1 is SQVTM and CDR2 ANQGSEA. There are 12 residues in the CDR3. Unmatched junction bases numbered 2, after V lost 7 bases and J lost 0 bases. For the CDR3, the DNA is TGCAGCGGTGGGACTAGCTCCTACGAGCAGTACTTC. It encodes CSGGTSSYEQYF.

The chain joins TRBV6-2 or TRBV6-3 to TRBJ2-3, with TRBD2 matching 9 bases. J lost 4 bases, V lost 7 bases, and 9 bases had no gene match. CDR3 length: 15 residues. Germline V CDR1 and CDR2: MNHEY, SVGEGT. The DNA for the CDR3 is TGTGCCAGCACCGAGGGTAGCGGGAGCTCAGATACGCAGTATTTT. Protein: CASTEGSGSSDTQYF.

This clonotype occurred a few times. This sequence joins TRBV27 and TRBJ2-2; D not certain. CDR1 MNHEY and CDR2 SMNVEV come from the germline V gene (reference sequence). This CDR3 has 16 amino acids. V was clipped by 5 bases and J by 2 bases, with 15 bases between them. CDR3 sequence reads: CASSPYAGLNTGELFF. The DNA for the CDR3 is TGTGCCAGCAGTCCTTATGCTGGATTAAACACCGGGGAGCTGTTTTTT.

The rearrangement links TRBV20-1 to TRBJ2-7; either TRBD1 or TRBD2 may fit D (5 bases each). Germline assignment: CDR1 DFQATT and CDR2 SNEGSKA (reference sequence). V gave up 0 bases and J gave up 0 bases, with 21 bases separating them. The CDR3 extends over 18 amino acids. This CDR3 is CSARDGSGRTRRSYEQYF. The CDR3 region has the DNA TGCAGTGCTAGAGATGGATCAGGGCGGACTCGGCGCTCCTACGAGCAGTACTTC.

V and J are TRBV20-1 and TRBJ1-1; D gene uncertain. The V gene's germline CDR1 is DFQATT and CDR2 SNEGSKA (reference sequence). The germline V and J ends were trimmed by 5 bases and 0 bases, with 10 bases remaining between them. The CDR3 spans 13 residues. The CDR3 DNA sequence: TGCAGTGCTCCAGGACGGCTGAACACTGAAGCTTTCTTT. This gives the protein CSAPGRLNTEAFF.